The sequence of this TCR beta chain was determined in a study of blood T cell repertoires in COVID-19. Study summary: Acute and convalescent COVID-19 samples came from the United States, Italy and Spain.

Methods used by the authors: Reference gene primer amplification in the assay estimated nucleated cell counts. Generated by immunoSEQ multiplex PCR, the TCRdb table keeps only in-frame clones and is missing some. D and trimming come from the DNA, and the V and J calls and clone size come from that table. Here the sample spans roughly 57,000 clones, about 87% being singletons. Germline loops: CDR1 LNHDA, CDR2 SQIVND (reference sequence). V lost 5 bases, J lost 6 bases, and 10 bases stayed unmatched. The CDR3 contains 15 residues. Sequencing was carried out using peripheral blood. This TCR came from a woman aged 60-75 years with COVID-19, enrolled during active disease. The rearrangement joins TRBV19 to TRBJ1-5; 7 nucleotides line up with TRBD1. Here the CDR3 DNA reads TGTGCCAGTAGTCCCCGGGACAGCCACCCTCAGCCCCAGCATTTT. It specifies CASSPRDSHPQPQHF.